The clone carrying this T cell receptor beta chain appeared a single time. Its antigen remains unidentified. The record originates from a study of neoadjuvant nivolumab and ipilimumab in lung cancer. Measured with immunoSEQ multiplex PCR; TCRdb has only the in-frame clones, and not every one. Here the sample spans about 18,000 clones, 76% being singletons. Findings of the study overall: Resected tumors had greater TCR richness and clonality than uninvolved lung.

The CDR3 runs to 21 residues. Losses at the gene ends were 2 bases for V and 3 bases for J; bases not matched to a gene: 22. Germline CDR1 MDHEN, CDR2 SYDVKM. The chain joins TRBV28 to TRBJ2-1; 7 bases agree with TRBD1. The source material was tumor tissue, sampled after neoadjuvant nivolumab, alone or with ipilimumab, at or shortly before surgery. This receptor was taken from an adult with non-small cell lung cancer. CDR3 nucleotide sequence: TGTGCCAGCAGTTTAGGCCTAAGGCCCTCAACAGGGGCAGTATTCTACAATGAGCAGTTCTTC. This sequence encodes CASSLGLRPSTGAVFYNEQFF.